Below are 30 T cell receptor beta chains sequenced from a single sample in a study of T cell responses to AZD1222 COVID-19 vaccine. Libraries were prepared by immunoSEQ multiplex PCR; TCRdb keeps only in-frame clonotypes and omits some of them. The repertoire holds 150,000 or so clones, with about 92% as singletons. The sequencing used peripheral blood, collected 28 days after the second AZD1222 dose. Receptors originate from an adult who received the AZD1222 COVID-19 vaccine.

The V call is TRBV19, the J call TRBJ2-5, with 9 nucleotides matching TRBD1. J was trimmed by 5 bases and V by 5 bases; bases with no gene match: 6. The CDR3 spans 14 residues. Germline CDR1 and CDR2: LNHDA and SQIVND (reference sequence). CDR3 sequence (DNA): TGTGCCAGTAGTCCAACAGGGGGCTGGGAGACCCAGTACTTC. This translates into CASSPTGGWETQYF. The whole variable domain, remainder taken from reference TRBV19 and TRBJ2-5, is DGGITQSPKYLFRKEGQNVTLSCEQNLNHDAMYWYRQDPGQGLRLIYYSQIVNDFQKGDIAEGYSVSREKKESFPLTVTSAQKNPTAFYLCASSPTGGWETQYFGPGTRLLVL.

The chain employs TRBV19 and TRBJ2-7, with D hard to call. The CDR3 contains 14 residues. Trimming cost V 0 bases and J 3 bases, with 9 bases left between them. Germline values: CDR1 LNHDA, CDR2 SQIVND (reference sequence). The CDR3, as DNA: TGTGCCAGTAGTATAGATCGCGAGCGCTACGAGCAGTACTTC. This gives the protein CASSIDRERYEQYF. Complete variable domain (other parts from reference TRBV19 and TRBJ2-7): DGGITQSPKYLFRKEGQNVTLSCEQNLNHDAMYWYRQDPGQGLRLIYYSQIVNDFQKGDIAEGYSVSREKKESFPLTVTSAQKNPTAFYLCASSIDRERYEQYFGPGTRLTVT.

This clone was recorded a few times. The V and J genes are TRBV9 and TRBJ2-2; 10 positions match TRBD2. Unmatched junction bases numbered 5, after V lost 2 bases and J lost 7 bases. The CDR3 spans 15 residues. Germline CDR1 SGDLS, CDR2 YYNGEE. CDR3: CASSVLPSGGGELFF. CDR3 DNA: TGTGCCAGCAGCGTGCTGCCTAGCGGGGGCGGGGAGCTGTTTTTT.

As to this clone: This CDR3 is also generated by other DNA sequences in the sample. The chain links TRBV4-3 to TRBJ2-7; either TRBD1 or TRBD2 may supply D (6 bases each). Germline loops: CDR1 LGHNA, CDR2 YSLEER. CDR3 length: 14 residues. Trimming removed 3 bases from V and 7 bases from J, with 16 bases in between. The CDR3 loop is CASSHGGEGYEQYF. CDR3 in DNA: TGCGCCAGCAGCCACGGGGGCGAGGGCTATGAGCAGTACTTC.

The rearrangement uses TRBV2 and TRBJ2-1, with 10 bases identical to TRBD2. The germline V gene encodes CDR1 SNHLY and CDR2 FYNNEI. CDR3 size: 12 residues. V shed 7 bases and J 10 bases; nucleotides not matched to a gene: 4. For the CDR3, the DNA is TGTGCCAGCATAGCGGGAGGCAGCGAGCAGTTCTTC. As protein: CASIAGGSEQFF.

J is TRBJ1-2 and V is TRBV6-5; 9 bases are a match to TRBD1. The length of the CDR3 is 15 residues. J was trimmed by 2 bases and V by 5 bases; bases with no gene match: 6. Germline V lookup: CDR1 MNHEY, CDR2 SVGAGI. The CDR3 spells CASSLGGTGNYGYTF. CDR3 DNA sequence: TGTGCCAGCAGTCTCGGAGGGACAGGGAACTATGGCTACACCTTC.

V is TRBV6-1 and J is TRBJ2-7; 8 nucleotides align to TRBD1. V trimming: 4 bases; J trimming: 4 bases; junction bases outside the gene matches: 15. CDR1 and CDR2 (germline): MNHNS, SASEGT. This CDR3 is 17 amino acids long. CDR3 DNA sequence: TGTGCCAGCAGTGGTATCCACACCGGGACAGGAGGATACGAGCAGTACTTC. Protein product: CASSGIHTGTGGYEQYF.

The V call is TRBV3-1 (or the pseudogene TRBV3-2), the J call TRBJ1-3; D unclear. This CDR3 has 13 amino acids. Germline V CDR1 and CDR2: LGHDT, YNNKEL (reference sequence). Trimming took off 0 bases at V and 4 bases at J, with 4 bases between the two ends. The CDR3 here is CASSQDAGNTIYF. The CDR3 bases are TGTGCCAGCAGCCAAGACGCCGGAAACACCATATATTTT.

V is TRBV5-4 and J is TRBJ2-3, with TRBD2 matching 12 bases. Germline trimming cut 4 bases from V and 3 bases from J; bases unmatched to any gene: 6. The CDR3 contains 16 residues. The germline V gene has CDR1 SGHNT and CDR2 YYREEE (reference sequence). The CDR3 region has the DNA TGTGCCAGCAGCCCTAGCGGGAGGGCCGGAACAGATACGCAGTATTTT. The encoded protein is CASSPSGRAGTDTQYF. The full variable domain, rest sourced from reference TRBV5-4 and TRBJ2-3, is ETGVTQSPTHLIKTRGQQVTLRCSSQSGHNTVSWYQQALGQGPQFIFQYYREEENGRGNFPPRFSGLQFPNYSSELNVNALELDDSALYLCASSPSGRAGTDTQYFGPGTRLTVL.

The chain uses TRBV7-9 and TRBJ1-6; D gene ambiguous. With 2 bases removed from V and 9 bases from J, the gap between germline ends came to 14 bases. The V gene's germline CDR1 is SEHNR and CDR2 FQNEAQ (reference sequence). The CDR3 extends over 15 amino acids. Written as DNA, the CDR3 is TGTGCCAGCAGCTTAAACGGACTATCGGGTTCACCCCTCCACTTT. It translates to CASSLNGLSGSPLHF. The full variable domain, completed using reference TRBV7-9 and TRBJ1-6, is DTGVSQNPRHKITKRGQNVTFRCDPISEHNRLYWYRQTLGQGPEFLTYFQNEAQLEKSRLLSDRFSAERPKGSFSTLEIQRTEQGDSAMYLCASSLNGLSGSPLHFGNGTRLTVT.

The chain recombines TRBV11-1 with TRBJ2-1; no definite D call. CDR1 and CDR2 from the germline V gene are SGHAT and FQDESV (reference sequence). V gave up 1 base and J gave up 7 bases, with 5 bases separating them. This CDR3 spans 12 amino acids. The CDR3 region has the DNA TGTGCCAGCAGCTTAGACTTTAATGAGCAGTTCTTC. Amino acid sequence: CASSLDFNEQFF.

This chain links TRBV27 with TRBJ1-5; TRBD1 agrees at 10 bases. V was pared by 6 bases and J by 5 bases, with 4 bases of the junction left unmatched. Germline lookup yields CDR1 MNHEY and CDR2 SMNVEV (reference sequence). The CDR3 sequence is 14 residues long. The CDR3 sequence: CASRLTGGHQPQHF. As DNA, the CDR3 is TGTGCCAGCAGACTGACAGGGGGCCATCAGCCCCAGCATTTT.

J is TRBJ2-6 and V is TRBV19; D is perhaps TRBD1 (6 bases). Trimming took off 4 bases at V and 1 base at J, with 8 bases between the two ends. The CDR3 is 15 amino acids. Looked up from germline, CDR1 is LNHDA and CDR2 is SQIVND (reference sequence). The CDR3 region is CASSRGGSGANVLTF. The DNA of the CDR3 is TGTGCCAGTAGTAGAGGGGGATCTGGGGCCAACGTCCTGACTTTC.

The V call is TRBV5-6, the J call TRBJ2-6, with a possible D match to TRBD2 (5 bases). This CDR3 spans 16 amino acids. Germline CDR1 is SGHDT and CDR2 is YYEEEE. Trimming shortened V by 0 bases and J by 1 base, and 8 bases separated the two germline ends. The CDR3 DNA reads TGTGCCAGCAGCTTGGGCGGGTCATCTGGGGCCAACGTCCTGACTTTC. Its translation is CASSLGGSSGANVLTF.

The chain couples TRBV9 to TRBJ1-1, with D perhaps TRBD1 (5 bases). Trimming left V 0 bases short and J 4 bases short, with 13 bases between. Germline V lookup: CDR1 SGDLS, CDR2 YYNGEE. This CDR3 contains 15 residues. This CDR3 reads CASSVVGGATTEAFF. The CDR3 DNA reads as TGTGCCAGCAGCGTAGTAGGAGGGGCAACCACTGAAGCTTTCTTT.

This sequence joins TRBV28 and TRBJ1-5; D uncertain. CDR1 and CDR2 from the germline V gene are MDHEN and SYDVKM. This CDR3 has 13 residues. Trimming left V 5 bases short and J 4 bases short, with 9 bases between. DNA for the CDR3: TGTGCCAGCAGTGCCTCCCTAAATCAGCCCCAGCATTTT. It codes for CASSASLNQPQHF.

The rearrangement links TRBV4-3 to TRBJ1-1; possible D gene TRBD1, 5 bases. Germline CDR1 LGHNA, CDR2 YSLEER. The CDR3 extends over 14 amino acids. With 3 bases removed from V and 7 bases from J, the gap between germline ends came to 15 bases. The DNA of the CDR3 is TGCGCCAGCAGCCAGGCAGGGTGGGATGGTGAAGCTTTCTTT. Residues: CASSQAGWDGEAFF.

The V gene is TRBV11-1, the J gene TRBJ2-7; D is ambiguous. Germline loops: CDR1 SGHAT, CDR2 FQDESV (reference sequence). This CDR3 is 15 amino acids long. With 5 bases removed from V and 0 bases from J, the gap between germline ends came to 14 bases. The CDR3 reads CASSQNPVSSYEQYF. The CDR3 DNA sequence: TGTGCCAGCAGCCAAAACCCGGTTAGCTCCTACGAGCAGTACTTC.

The gene calls are TRBV28 and TRBJ1-5; D may be TRBD1 (6 bases). Trimming took off 1 base at V and 2 bases at J, with 9 bases between the two ends. The germline CDR1 and CDR2 sequences are MDHEN and SYDVKM. This CDR3 has 15 residues. For the CDR3, the DNA is TGTGCCAGCAGTTTATCCTCAGGGGGCAATCAGCCCCAGCATTTT. Translation: CASSLSSGGNQPQHF.

This chain connects TRBV5-1 to TRBJ1-6; no clear D gene. Per the germline V gene, CDR1 is SGHRS and CDR2 is YFSETQ. The ends were cut back, 0 bases at V and 7 bases at J, with 11 bases in the middle. The CDR3 covers 15 residues. CDR3 protein: CASSLERQENSPLHF. CDR3 bases: TGCGCCAGCAGCTTGGAAAGGCAGGAGAATTCACCCCTCCACTTT.

The rearrangement joins TRBV7-2 to TRBJ2-5, with a tentative D call TRBD1 (6 bases). CDR1 and CDR2 from the germline V gene are SGHTA and FQGNSA. The CDR3 consists of 12 residues. V lost 3 bases, J lost 5 bases, and 7 bases lay in between. The CDR3 region has the DNA TGTGCCAGCAGCTTGAGGGGGGAGACCCAGTACTTC. Its protein is CASSLRGETQYF.

This chain connects TRBV30 to TRBJ1-2; tentatively, D is TRBD1 (5 bases). Germline lookup yields CDR1 GTSNPN and CDR2 SVGIG (reference sequence). The CDR3 length is 13 residues. The V end was cut by 1 base, the J end by 7 bases, with 13 bases between. This CDR3 reads CAWSGGDRTGYTF. The CDR3 DNA is TGTGCCTGGAGTGGAGGGGACCGTACTGGCTACACCTTC. The whole variable domain, filled in from reference TRBV30 and TRBJ1-2, reads SQTIHQWPATLVQPVGSPLSLECTVEGTSNPNLYWYRQAAGRGLQLLFYSVGIGQISSEVPQNLSASRPQDRQFILSSKKLLLSDSGFYLCAWSGGDRTGYTFGSGTRLTVV.

The chain is built from TRBV19 and TRBJ1-2; TRBD1 matches 7 bases. This CDR3 comprises 18 residues. The J segment lost 4 bases and the V segment lost 3 bases, leaving 17 bases of the junction unmatched. CDR1 is LNHDA and CDR2 is SQIVND in the germline V gene (reference sequence). CDR3 amino acids: CASSMGSWTGGIFYGYTF. The DNA of the CDR3 is TGTGCCAGTAGTATGGGGAGTTGGACAGGCGGCATTTTCTATGGCTACACCTTC. Looking up the rest from reference TRBV19 and TRBJ1-2 gives the full variable domain: DGGITQSPKYLFRKEGQNVTLSCEQNLNHDAMYWYRQDPGQGLRLIYYSQIVNDFQKGDIAEGYSVSREKKESFPLTVTSAQKNPTAFYLCASSMGSWTGGIFYGYTFGSGTRLTVV.

This clone was seen only once. This rearrangement joins TRBV6-5 to TRBJ1-4, with a weak D call TRBD1 (6 bases). Trimming left V 6 bases short and J 4 bases short, with 6 bases between. Germline lookup yields CDR1 MNHEY and CDR2 SVGAGI. The CDR3 totals 12 residues. The CDR3 spells CASRGGNEKLFF. The CDR3 bases are TGTGCCAGCAGAGGGGGTAATGAAAAACTGTTTTTT.

The chain links TRBV12-3 or TRBV12-4 to TRBJ2-2; D call uncertain. Trimming removed 5 bases from V and 4 bases from J, with 8 bases in between. The CDR3 contains 13 residues. The DNA of the CDR3 is TGTGCCAGCAGTGCGACGGCCACCGGGGAGCTGTTTTTT. Encoded protein: CASSATATGELFF.

This clone came up once. This chain joins TRBV30 and TRBJ1-2, with D perhaps TRBD1 (5 bases). Per the germline V gene, CDR1 is GTSNPN and CDR2 is SVGIG (reference sequence). V dropped 0 bases and J dropped 7 bases, with 9 bases sitting between them. The CDR3 runs to 12 residues. CDR3 bases: TGTGCCTGGAGTGTAGCAGGGTTTGGCTACACCTTC. Amino acid sequence: CAWSVAGFGYTF.

The CDR3: CASSAAGGSFGTDTQYF. In nucleotides, the CDR3 is TGTGCCAGCAGCGCGGCAGGGGGCTCTTTCGGCACAGATACGCAGTATTTT. The chain combines TRBV3-1 (or the pseudogene TRBV3-2) with TRBJ2-3; 8 bases line up with TRBD1. Looked up from germline, CDR1 is LGHDT and CDR2 is YNNKEL (reference sequence). This CDR3 spans 17 amino acids. J gave up 1 base and V 5 bases, and 11 bases lay outside the gene matches.

This chain connects TRBV3-1 (or the pseudogene TRBV3-2) to TRBJ2-7, with D perhaps TRBD1 (6 bases). V was trimmed by 1 base and J by 10 bases, leaving 17 bases between them. Germline assignment: CDR1 LGHDT and CDR2 YNNKEL (reference sequence). The CDR3 covers 14 residues. The CDR3 DNA sequence: TGTGCCAGCAGCCAAGGGTTAGCTCAGGGGCAACAGTACTTC. Protein: CASSQGLAQGQQYF.

The gene calls are TRBV4-2 and TRBJ1-3; D gene unclear. The CDR3 has 15 amino acids. V was pared by 1 base and J by 0 bases, with 7 bases between. Germline V gene sequence: CDR1 LGHNA, CDR2 YNFKEQ. Here the CDR3 reads CASSQGAGSGNTIYF. Written as DNA, the CDR3 is TGTGCCAGCAGCCAAGGGGCGGGCTCTGGAAACACCATATATTTT.

As DNA, the CDR3 is TGTGCCAGCAGCGGAGGTGGGGGGGACAGGGACTTGCTCTCTGGAAACACCATATATTTT. Amino acids: CASSGGGGDRDLLSGNTIYF. The rearrangement links TRBV9 to TRBJ1-3, with 9 nucleotides matching TRBD1. V lost 3 bases, J lost 0 bases, and 16 bases stayed unmatched. CDR1 and CDR2 from the germline V gene are SGDLS and YYNGEE. There are 20 residues in the CDR3.